The next 15 T cell receptor beta chains were all read from a single sample in a study of T cell clonality in common variable immunodeficiency. Sequencing was performed with immunoSEQ multiplex PCR; in TCRdb, only in-frame clones are kept and a portion is missing. The sample is made up of around 45,000 clones, none counted only once. The source material was peripheral blood mononuclear cells. Source of these receptors: a person aged 18 to 70 in good health.

Many counts were recorded for this clone. The sequence runs out 3 residues before the end of the CDR3; the remainder is reconstructed from the germline J gene. The rearrangement uses TRBV7-9 and TRBJ2-2; D is possibly TRBD2 (5 bases). V was clipped by 5 bases and J by 3 bases, with 10 bases between them. The CDR3 covers 14 residues. Germline V gene data show CDR1 as SEHNR and CDR2 as FQNEAQ (reference sequence). This CDR3 reads CASSATRDTGELFF. CDR3 bases read: TGTGCCAGCAGCGCCACTAGAGACACCGGGGAG.

In this sample, this clone turned up many times. The CDR3 reads CASSLRDEQYF. The sequenced part of the CDR3 DNA is TGTGCCAGCAGTCTCCGGGACGAG. This rearrangement joins TRBV28 to TRBJ2-7; D is undetermined. The read stops 3 residues short of the end of the CDR3; the missing end is completed from the germline J gene. Germline lookup yields CDR1 MDHEN and CDR2 SYDVKM. Trimming removed 5 bases from V and 5 bases from J, with 7 bases in between. The CDR3 is 11 residues long.

This clone has at least ten counts. The sequenced fragment ends 3 residues before the CDR3 boundary, so the rest is inferred from the germline J gene. The J gene is TRBJ2-1, the V gene TRBV30, with D maybe TRBD2 (7 bases). In germline, CDR1 is GTSNPN, CDR2 SVGIG (reference sequence). Trimming left V 5 bases short and J 9 bases short, with 11 bases between. The CDR3 sequence is 11 residues long. The sequenced part of the CDR3 DNA is TGTGCCTGGGGACTAGGGGGTGAG. Translating gives CAWGLGGE. The entire CDR3 protein reads CAWGLGGEQFF.

This clone was seen ten or more times. The missing CDR3 end, 3 residues past where the read stops, is filled in from the germline J gene. The chain employs TRBV18 and TRBJ1-1; no firm D call. The CDR3 has 14 amino acids. CDR1 is KGHSH and CDR2 is LQKENI in the germline V gene. Trimming removed 5 bases from V and 4 bases from J, with 14 bases in between. The sequenced part of the CDR3 DNA is TGTGCCAGCTCAGGTTCGATTCTCGGCACTGAA. It specifies CASSGSILGTE. The CDR3 as a whole reads CASSGSILGTEAFF.

This clone has at least ten counts. The CDR3 goes on 3 residues after the read ends, and that part is filled in from the germline J gene. V usage is TRBV9 and J usage is TRBJ1-2, with 8 bases fitting TRBD1. The germline V gene encodes CDR1 SGDLS and CDR2 YYNGEE. The length of the CDR3 is 17 residues. With 4 bases clipped from V and 0 bases from J, the junction kept 11 bases outside the gene matches. The CDR3 sequence is CASSPTPRQGPNYGYTF. The sequenced CDR3 bases are TGTGCCAGCAGCCCCACCCCCCGACAGGGGCCTAACTATGGC.

This clone has at least ten counts. CDR3 in amino acids: CSVEGLAGDGGYEQYF. The covered CDR3 bases are TGCAGCGTTGAAGGACTAGCGGGAGACGGTGGCTACGAG. This chain joins TRBV29-1 and TRBJ2-7; TRBD2 matches at 12 bases. The CDR3 is cut off 3 residues early in the read; its end comes from the germline J gene. CDR1 and CDR2 from the germline V gene are SQVTM and ANQGSEA. V trimming: 1 base; J trimming: 3 bases; junction bases outside the gene matches: 7. The CDR3 covers 16 residues.

This clone was recorded at least ten times. The read terminates 3 residues before the CDR3 end, so the remaining end is supplied by the germline J gene. The chain carries TRBV11-2 and TRBJ2-7; 9 nucleotides line up with TRBD1. The germline gives CDR1 SGHAT, CDR2 FQNNGV. J gave up 6 bases and V 1 base, and 7 bases lay outside the gene matches. CDR3 size: 15 residues. CDR3 bases read: TGTGCCAGCAGCTTAGGCCCGGGACAGGGAGGCGAG. It is translated as CASSLGPGQGGE. The entire CDR3 is CASSLGPGQGGEQYF.

This clone was seen repeatedly, ten times or more. The observed sequence ends 3 residues before the CDR3 terminus, with the missing tail filled in from the germline J gene. The chain employs TRBV19 and TRBJ1-6; 8 nucleotides match TRBD1. CDR1 and CDR2 from the germline V gene are LNHDA and SQIVND (reference sequence). Unmatched junction bases numbered 1, after V lost 6 bases and J lost 9 bases. The CDR3 covers 12 residues. CDR3: CASRTGASPLHF. CDR3 DNA, as far as it was read: TGTGCCAGTAGGACAGGGGCTTCACCC.

In this sample, this clone turned up many times. The CDR3 goes on 3 residues after the read ends, and that part is filled in from the germline J gene. The chain combines TRBV2 with TRBJ2-7; no firm D call. The CDR3 contains 13 residues. V was clipped by 4 bases and J by 1 base, with 8 bases between them. Germline CDR1 and CDR2: SNHLY and FYNNEI. The CDR3 sequence is CASSAEQSYEQYF. The sequenced part of the CDR3 DNA is TGTGCCAGCAGTGCCGAACAGTCCTACGAG.

This clone came up many times. The read is 3 residues too short to cover the CDR3 end, so that end is filled in from the germline J gene. The chain has TRBV11-2 and TRBJ2-1, with D unresolved. Per the germline V gene, CDR1 is SGHAT and CDR2 is FQNNGV. This CDR3 contains 12 residues. The V and J ends lost 6 bases and 7 bases respectively, with 10 bases between them. The CDR3 sequence is CASRYTGNEQFF. Partial CDR3 DNA: TGTGCCAGCAGGTACACCGGGAATGAG.

This clone was seen many times. The read finishes 3 residues shy of the CDR3 end, and the germline J gene is used to complete it. The chain is built from TRBV5-1 and TRBJ1-4; 7 bases agree with TRBD1. With 7 bases clipped from V and 6 bases from J, the junction kept 9 bases outside the gene matches. Germline V gives CDR1 SGHRS, CDR2 YFSETQ. The CDR3 is 14 residues long. The CDR3 region is CASAGQAADEKLFF. The CDR3 bases that were read are TGCGCCAGCGCCGGACAGGCGGCAGATGAAAAA.

This clone was counted many times. The sequenced part of the CDR3 DNA is TGCAGCGGGGGACAGGGCCGGGGCACTGAA. It specifies CSGGQGRGTE. The entire CDR3 sequence reads CSGGQGRGTEAFF. This chain joins TRBV29-1 and TRBJ1-1; 9 bases line up with TRBD1. The CDR3 goes on 3 residues after the read ends, and that part is filled in from the germline J gene. Looked up from germline, CDR1 is SQVTM and CDR2 is ANQGSEA. The CDR3 loop spans 13 amino acids. Trimming took 7 bases from V and 4 from J; bases not matched to a gene: 7.

This clone was counted at least ten times. Read coverage stops 3 residues before the CDR3 terminus; the germline J gene supplies the remainder. The chain recombines TRBV6-2 or TRBV6-3 with TRBJ2-7; 11 nucleotides agree with TRBD2. Trimming removed 8 bases from V and 3 bases from J; junction bases left unmatched: 9. This CDR3 is 15 amino acids long. In germline, CDR1 is MNHEY, CDR2 SVGEGT. CDR3 DNA (partial): TGTGCCAGCCTGAGAGGGACTAGCGGCATCTACGAG. It encodes CASLRGTSGIYE. From start to end, the CDR3 is CASLRGTSGIYEQYF.

This clone was seen a few times. The CDR3 DNA, read in part, is TGCGCCAGCAGCTTGAGGCTAGCGGGGGGGTCTGGGTACAATGAG. The encoded protein is CASSLRLAGGSGYNE. The whole CDR3 protein is CASSLRLAGGSGYNEQFF. This chain joins TRBV5-1 and TRBJ2-1, with 12 nucleotides matching TRBD2. Sequencing ends 3 residues short of the CDR3 end; the germline J gene provides the rest. V dropped 1 base and J dropped 4; count of bases not matched to a gene: 9. This CDR3 comprises 18 residues. Germline CDR1 reads SGHRS; CDR2 reads YFSETQ.

This clone was detected ten times or more. The sequenced fragment ends 3 residues before the CDR3 boundary, so the rest is inferred from the germline J gene. J is TRBJ1-4 and V is TRBV12-3 or TRBV12-4; D remains ambiguous. The CDR3 has 13 residues. V gave up 6 bases and J gave up 5 bases, with 10 bases separating them. Incomplete CDR3 DNA: TGTGCCAGCAGGAGGGTGGGCAATGAAAAA. Translated, it gives CASRRVGNEK. The full-length CDR3 reads as CASRRVGNEKLFF.